The 13 T cell receptor beta chains below were found in one sample sequenced in a study of T cell responses to AZD1222 COVID-19 vaccine. Libraries were prepared by immunoSEQ multiplex PCR; TCRdb keeps only in-frame clonotypes and omits some of them. Of approximately 200,000 clones in the sample, 88% were seen once. The specimen was peripheral blood, collected on day 0 of AZD1222 vaccination. Receptors originate from an adult in good health.

This clone showed up just a few times. V and J are TRBV6-1 and TRBJ2-7; tentative D call: TRBD1 (5 bases). Trimming cost V 0 bases and J 4 bases, with 16 bases left between them. Germline V CDR1 and CDR2: MNHNS, SASEGT. CDR3 length: 16 residues. CDR3 bases: TGTGCCAGCAGTGAAGCGCGTAGTAAATCAGGGTACGAGCAGTACTTC. Its protein product is CASSEARSKSGYEQYF.

The J gene is TRBJ1-2, the V gene TRBV18; D is undetermined. This CDR3 has 14 amino acids. Trimming cost V 6 bases and J 8 bases, with 19 bases left between them. Germline V gives CDR1 KGHSH, CDR2 LQKENI. The CDR3 nucleotides read TGTGCCAGCTCCCCTCCTGGAGTCCTGAAGGGCTACACCTTC. Protein: CASSPPGVLKGYTF.

This chain links TRBV19 with TRBJ2-2, with D unclear. The CDR3 is made up of 13 amino acids. Germline V gene sequence: CDR1 LNHDA, CDR2 SQIVND (reference sequence). The V and J ends lost 2 bases and 7 bases respectively, with 8 bases between them. Here the CDR3 DNA reads TGTGCCAGTAGTATAATTGATGACGGGGAGCTGTTTTTT. This gives the protein CASSIIDDGELFF.

The J gene is TRBJ2-5, the V gene TRBV5-4; no clear D. V was trimmed by 4 bases and J by 2 bases, leaving 12 bases between them. Per germline, CDR1 SGHNT and CDR2 YYREEE (reference sequence). The CDR3 consists of 14 residues. CDR3 in DNA: TGTGCCAGCAGCCCCGGGTTACAGCAAGAGACCCAGTACTTC. Its protein is CASSPGLQQETQYF.

The gene calls are TRBV10-3 and TRBJ1-2; 7 bases line up with TRBD1. V trimming: 7 bases; J trimming: 8 bases; junction bases outside the gene matches: 10. Germline-derived CDR1 and CDR2 are ENHRY and SYGVKD. The CDR3 runs to 13 residues. The CDR3 coding sequence is TGTGCCATCACCAGGGGGTTGTCGATCGGCTACACCTTC. The encoded protein is CAITRGLSIGYTF.

This sequence joins TRBV2 and TRBJ2-5; a possible D gene is TRBD1 (6 bases). This CDR3 spans 12 amino acids. V was shortened by 3 bases and J by 5 bases, with 7 bases between the two germline ends. Looked up from germline, CDR1 is SNHLY and CDR2 is FYNNEI. The CDR3 is CASSERGETQYF. CDR3 nucleotides: TGTGCCAGCAGTGAGAGGGGGGAGACCCAGTACTTC.

The gene calls are TRBV27 and TRBJ2-7; 11 bases are a match to TRBD1. CDR1 and CDR2 from the germline V gene are MNHEY and SMNVEV (reference sequence). V was pared by 5 bases and J by 4 bases, with 4 bases of the junction left unmatched. This CDR3 contains 14 residues. The CDR3 DNA follows: TGTGCCAGCAGTCCGGGACAGGGGGGTTACGAGCAGTACTTC. This gives the protein CASSPGQGGYEQYF.

V gene TRBV7-9 combines with J gene TRBJ2-7; TRBD1 agrees at 8 bases. Germline assignment: CDR1 SEHNR and CDR2 FQNEAQ (reference sequence). This CDR3 is built from 15 residues. Losses at the gene ends were 4 bases for V and 5 bases for J; bases not matched to a gene: 10. CDR3 region: CASSSTGTGNHEQYF. CDR3 DNA sequence: TGTGCCAGCAGCTCCACCGGGACAGGTAACCACGAGCAGTACTTC.

This chain uses TRBV11-2 with TRBJ2-7, with D possibly called TRBD1 or TRBD2 (5 bases each). Germline V gives CDR1 SGHAT, CDR2 FQNNGV. The CDR3 has 15 residues. Trimming shortened V by 3 bases and J by 3 bases, and 15 bases separated the two germline ends. CDR3 sequence reads: CASSFPTGRFYEQYF. In nucleotides, the CDR3 is TGTGCCAGCAGCTTCCCCACGGGACGGTTCTACGAGCAGTACTTC.

The chain recombines TRBV19 with TRBJ1-1; D possibly corresponds to TRBD1 (5 bases). Germline-derived CDR1 and CDR2 are LNHDA and SQIVND (reference sequence). CDR3 length: 14 amino acids. With 5 bases removed from V and 2 bases from J, the gap between germline ends came to 12 bases. The CDR3 coding sequence is TGTGCCAGTAGTTTCTCCGGGACTAACACTGAAGCTTTCTTT. It codes for CASSFSGTNTEAFF.

The count of this clone is one. V gene TRBV2 combines with J gene TRBJ2-1, with 9 bases lining up with TRBD2. The CDR3 contains 15 residues. The V gene's germline CDR1 is SNHLY and CDR2 FYNNEI. V shed 4 bases and J 6 bases; nucleotides not matched to a gene: 7. CDR3 coding DNA: TGTGCCAGCAGTGCACGTAGCGGGGGAGCCAATGAGCAGTTCTTC. This encodes CASSARSGGANEQFF.

This chain links TRBV28 with TRBJ1-1, with a tentative D call TRBD1 (6 bases). CDR3 length: 14 amino acids. V lost 7 bases to trimming and J lost 0 bases, with 12 bases between them. The germline CDR1 and CDR2 sequences are MDHEN and SYDVKM. CDR3 sequence (DNA): TGTGCCAGCACCGGGGGGCACTTGAACACTGAAGCTTTCTTT. Amino acid sequence: CASTGGHLNTEAFF.

The CDR3 loop is CASSLAQMEGLGTEAFF. In nucleotides, the CDR3 is TGTGCCAGCAGCTTAGCTCAAATGGAGGGGTTGGGCACTGAAGCTTTCTTT. This rearrangement joins TRBV7-9 to TRBJ1-1; D is perhaps TRBD1 (5 bases). Germline lookup yields CDR1 SEHNR and CDR2 FQNEAQ (reference sequence). V was trimmed by 0 bases and J by 4 bases, leaving 18 bases between them. This CDR3 is built from 17 residues.